This note documents a single T cell receptor beta chain sequence. The antigen is not known. The table came from immunoSEQ multiplex PCR; TCRdb's copy has only in-frame clones and leaves some out. The table lists about 100,000 clones, 70% to 90% of them singletons, with about 3% in the top ten. These data belong to a study of cytomegalovirus exposure and HLA in healthy donors. Whole-study findings and limits: A subsequent analysis found that TCR clusters from the first cohort also tended to co-occur in the approximately 120 validation repertoires, with 90% to 95% of cluster scores above 0.

Looked up from germline, CDR1 is SGHTA and CDR2 is FQGTGA. V lost 5 bases to trimming and J lost 3 bases, with 14 bases between them. The CDR3 loop spans 15 amino acids. The sequence was collected from a woman aged 18-29 years in good health and CMV-seronegative. Sample: PBMCs. The chain is built from TRBV7-3 and TRBJ2-1; tentatively, D is TRBD2 (5 bases). CDR3 protein: CASSPQLAVYNEQFF. CDR3 in DNA: TGTGCCAGCAGCCCCCAGCTAGCAGTCTACAATGAGCAGTTCTTC.